The rows below give T cell receptor beta chains drawn from one sample of a study of T cell responses to AZD1222 COVID-19 vaccine. Clones were read by immunoSEQ multiplex PCR, and TCRdb kept only the in-frame ones, dropping some. Of some 150,000 clones in the sample, roughly nine tenths were seen once. The input for sequencing was peripheral blood, taken on day 0 of MenACWY control vaccination. These receptors all stem from an adult in good health. Both conserved end residues are part of each CDR3. A D gene is named only where the DNA matches it firmly. The size entry is marked missing in some rows and otherwise reads once, few, many or a size class.

>TRBJ2-1|TRBV25-1|NA|once
CASSEWGLDEQFF
TGTGCCAGCAGTGAATGGGGCCTAGATGAGCAGTTCTTC
>TRBJ1-1|TRBV5-8|NA|NA
CASTLSPTATTEAFF
TGTGCCAGCACTTTGTCCCCGACGGCTACCACTGAAGCTTTCTTT
>TRBJ2-5|TRBV3-1/TRBV3-2|NA|NA
CASSQGQKAKETQYF
TGTGCCAGCAGCCAAGGACAGAAGGCCAAGGAGACCCAGTACTTC
>TRBJ1-1|TRBV28|TRBD1|NA
CASSLSQGGNTEAFF
TGTGCCAGCAGTTTATCTCAGGGGGGGAACACTGAAGCTTTCTTT
>TRBJ1-1|TRBV28|NA|NA
CASSPRGDTEAFF
TGTGCCAGCAGTCCCCGAGGGGATACTGAAGCTTTCTTT
>TRBJ1-2|TRBV7-8|NA|NA
CASSPSQGNGYGYTF
TGTGCCAGCAGCCCGTCCCAGGGTAATGGCTATGGCTACACCTTC
>TRBJ2-3|TRBV6-5|TRBD2|NA
CASSRTSGSTDTQYF
TGTGCCAGCAGTAGGACTAGCGGGAGTACCGATACGCAGTATTTT
>TRBJ2-1|TRBV7-2|TRBD2|NA
CASSHSMGRAYWEQFF
TGTGCCAGCAGCCATTCTATGGGGAGGGCCTATTGGGAGCAGTTCTTC
>TRBJ1-2|TRBV25-1|TRBD1|NA
CASSVGQGASSGYTF
TGTGCCAGCAGTGTGGGACAGGGGGCGTCGAGCGGCTACACCTTC
>TRBJ2-2|TRBV14|TRBD2|NA
CASSQDLLIGLAGDRNTGELFF
TGTGCCAGCAGCCAAGACCTCTTGATTGGGCTAGCGGGGGATCGGAACACCGGGGAGCTGTTTTTT
>TRBJ1-6|TRBV2|TRBD1|NA
CASSDDRDRGFSPLHF
TGTGCCAGCAGTGATGATCGCGACAGGGGATTTTCACCCCTCCACTTT
>TRBJ2-1|TRBV9|NA|NA
CASSVEVSSAGSYNEQFF
TGTGCCAGCAGCGTAGAGGTGTCTAGCGCCGGCTCCTACAATGAGCAGTTCTTC
>TRBJ1-2|TRBV11-3|NA|NA
CASSGEEGPNYGYTF
TGTGCCAGCAGCGGGGAGGAGGGGCCGAACTATGGCTACACCTTC
>TRBJ1-5|TRBV28|NA|NA
CASSLLRPNQPQHF
TGTGCCAGCAGTCTCCTCCGACCAAATCAGCCCCAGCATTTT
>TRBJ1-5|TRBV7-8|TRBD1|NA
CASSRDREGNQPQHF
TGTGCCAGCAGCCGAGACAGGGAGGGCAATCAGCCCCAGCATTTT
>TRBJ2-3|TRBV6-1|NA|NA
CASSETFTDTQYF
TGTGCCAGCAGTGAAACCTTCACAGATACGCAGTATTTT
>TRBJ2-2|TRBV7-9|NA|few
CASSSVIDRTNTGELFF
TGTGCCAGCAGCTCGGTTATTGACAGGACGAACACCGGGGAGCTGTTTTTT
>TRBJ2-7|TRBV11-2|NA|NA
CASSLNHEQYF
TGTGCCAGCAGCTTAAACCACGAGCAGTACTTC
>TRBJ2-3|TRBV28|NA|NA
CASSFRDQTGDTQYF
TGTGCCAGCAGTTTCCGGGACCAGACGGGAGATACGCAGTATTTT
>TRBJ2-1|TRBV5-4|NA|NA
CASSLGRSWVNEQFF
TGTGCCAGCAGCTTGGGCCGGTCGTGGGTTAATGAGCAGTTCTTC
>TRBJ1-3|TRBV6-4|NA|NA
CASRPGNSGNTIYF
TGTGCCTCCCGGCCCGGAAACTCTGGAAACACCATATATTTT
>TRBJ2-7|TRBV21-1|NA|NA
CASSARPSYEQYF
TGTGCCAGCAGCGCCAGGCCCTCCTACGAGCAGTACTTC
>TRBJ1-1|TRBV5-1|NA|NA
CASSPQLRGPDTEAFF
TGCGCCAGCAGCCCTCAATTACGTGGGCCTGACACTGAAGCTTTCTTT
>TRBJ2-7|TRBV28|TRBD1|NA
CASSRGQVPYEQYF
TGTGCCAGCAGTCGAGGACAGGTTCCCTACGAGCAGTACTTC
>TRBJ2-2|TRBV19|NA|NA
CASNPGRLNTGELFF
TGTGCCAGTAACCCGGGACGGTTGAACACCGGGGAGCTGTTTTTT
>TRBJ1-1|TRBV28|NA|NA
CASSLQGISKTEAFF
TGTGCCAGCAGTTTACAGGGGATCAGTAAGACTGAAGCTTTCTTT
>TRBJ1-6|TRBV4-3|NA|NA
CASSQIQDNSPLHF
TGCGCCAGCAGCCAAATCCAAGATAATTCACCCCTCCACTTT
>TRBJ2-7|TRBV11-3|NA|once
CASSLPGGGPYEQYF
TGTGCCAGCAGCCTCCCTGGGGGGGGGCCCTACGAGCAGTACTTC
>TRBJ1-6|TRBV29-1|NA|NA
CSVAVGTYNSPLHF
TGCAGCGTTGCCGTAGGAACCTATAATTCACCCCTCCACTTT
>TRBJ2-3|TRBV10-1|TRBD1|NA
CASRGQGDTDTQYF
TGCGCCAGCCGTGGACAGGGGGATACAGATACGCAGTATTTT
>TRBJ2-5|TRBV7-2|NA|once
CASSLDYGSETQYF
TGTGCCAGCAGCTTAGATTACGGATCGGAGACCCAGTACTTC
>TRBJ2-2|TRBV7-9|NA|NA
CASSPWQFTGELFF
TGTGCCAGCAGCCCCTGGCAGTTCACCGGGGAGCTGTTTTTT
>TRBJ1-2|TRBV25-1|NA|NA
CASSGQHYGYTF
TGTGCCAGCAGTGGACAGCACTATGGCTACACCTTC
>TRBJ1-4|TRBV5-6|TRBD1|NA
CASSLVTGVEKLFF
TGTGCCAGCAGCTTGGTGACAGGGGTAGAAAAACTGTTTTTT
>TRBJ1-5|TRBV27|NA|NA
CASRTQGLSNQPQHF
TGTGCCAGCAGAACACAGGGACTCAGCAATCAGCCCCAGCATTTT
>TRBJ2-5|TRBV7-2|NA|NA
CASSLDLGAWETQYF
TGTGCCAGCAGCTTAGATCTAGGGGCCTGGGAGACCCAGTACTTC
>TRBJ1-1|TRBV29-1|NA|once
CSSESGYTEAFF
TGCAGCTCTGAGTCCGGGTACACTGAAGCTTTCTTT
>TRBJ2-6|TRBV28|NA|NA
CASSSFPWPSPGAGANVLTF
TGTGCCAGCAGTTCCTTTCCCTGGCCGAGTCCCGGCGCTGGGGCCAACGTCCTGACTTTC
>TRBJ1-5|TRBV28|TRBD1|NA
CASRASRTGTGQPQHF
TGTGCCAGCAGGGCTTCCAGGACAGGGACGGGTCAGCCCCAGCATTTT
>TRBJ2-2|TRBV5-4|TRBD2|once
CASSKGLAENTGELFF
TGTGCCAGCAGCAAGGGACTAGCGGAGAACACCGGGGAGCTGTTTTTT
>TRBJ1-2|TRBV28|TRBD1|NA
CASSLGAGGHYGYTF
TGTGCCAGCAGTTTAGGGGCAGGGGGTCACTATGGCTACACCTTC
>TRBJ1-2|TRBV30|TRBD1|once
CAWSVGQTFYGYTF
TGTGCCTGGAGTGTGGGACAGACTTTCTATGGCTACACCTTC
>TRBJ1-1|TRBV28|NA|NA
CASSFIGGVVVVAFF
TGTGCCAGCAGTTTCATAGGAGGGGTAGTCGTGGTGGCTTTCTTT
>TRBJ1-2|TRBV7-2|TRBD1|NA
CASSINTGAPPTF
TGTGCCAGCAGCATAAATACAGGGGCCCCTCCGACCTTC
>TRBJ1-4|TRBV5-1|NA|NA
CATSRDLGEKLFF
TGCGCCACCTCAAGGGATCTCGGGGAAAAACTGTTTTTT
>TRBJ1-6|TRBV6-5|NA|NA
CASSYKWAGEPLHF
TGTGCCAGCAGTTACAAGTGGGCGGGCGAACCCCTCCACTTT
>TRBJ1-1|TRBV9|TRBD1|NA
CASSVVVRGRTEAFF
TGTGCCAGCAGCGTAGTGGTCAGGGGGCGAACTGAAGCTTTCTTT
>TRBJ2-7|TRBV14|NA|NA
CASSHSQVKQYF
TGTGCCAGCAGCCATTCCCAGGTGAAGCAGTACTTC
>TRBJ1-1|TRBV2|NA|NA
CASRVERTEAFF
TGTGCCAGCAGGGTGGAGCGCACTGAAGCTTTCTTT
>TRBJ1-1|TRBV11-3|NA|NA
CASSSDRNTEAFF
TGTGCCAGCAGCTCCGACAGAAACACTGAAGCTTTCTTT
>TRBJ2-1|TRBV9|NA|NA
CASSSRRLGAGYNEQFF
TGTGCCAGCAGCTCCCGTCGGTTGGGGGCTGGATACAATGAGCAGTTCTTC
>TRBJ2-2|TRBV15|NA|NA
CATSKRGSGELFF
TGTGCCACCAGCAAAAGGGGTTCGGGGGAGCTGTTTTTT
>TRBJ2-7|TRBV9|NA|once
CASSVDGGTYEQYF
TGTGCCAGCAGCGTAGATGGCGGAACCTACGAGCAGTACTTC
>TRBJ2-1|TRBV18|TRBD2|NA
CASSPDSGTYNEQFF
TGTGCCAGCTCACCAGATAGCGGGACCTACAATGAGCAGTTCTTC
>TRBJ1-6|TRBV7-2|NA|NA
CASSLAKNSPLHF
TGTGCCAGCAGCTTAGCGAAGAATTCACCCCTCCACTTT
>TRBJ1-5|TRBV28|NA|once
CASSPANQPQHF
TGTGCCAGCAGTCCCGCCAACCAGCCCCAGCATTTT
>TRBJ2-3|TRBV7-8|TRBD1|NA
CASSSGQGARGGTQYF
TGTGCCAGCAGTTCTGGACAGGGGGCGAGGGGGGGTACGCAGTATTTT
>TRBJ1-1|TRBV14|TRBD1|NA
CASSRSAGGTEAFF
TGTGCCAGCAGCCGGTCGGCAGGGGGTACTGAAGCTTTCTTT
>TRBJ2-7|TRBV7-9|TRBD1|NA
CASSRPGTGYEQYF
TGTGCCAGCAGCCGTCCCGGGACAGGGTACGAGCAGTACTTC
>TRBJ1-1|TRBV4-1|NA|once
CASSQVGRSTEAFF
TGCGCCAGCAGCCAAGTTGGTCGGAGCACTGAAGCTTTCTTT